This T cell receptor (beta chain) was documented in a study of identifying expanded T cells in peripheral blood. During the collection period, no donor immune events like infections were recorded. The germline V gene encodes CDR1 SGHTA and CDR2 FQGNSA. Trimming took off 4 bases at V and 1 base at J, with 13 bases between the two ends. The CDR3 contains 15 residues. This clone was counted a single time. Its antigen remains unidentified. TCRdb's copy holds only in-frame clones and misses some; the assay was immunoSEQ multiplex PCR. The profile shows tens of thousands of clones, 88% of them singletons. Study-wide results and limits: Over two and four weeks, about 15 and 18 clones changed, versus approximately 1.2 between replicates. Roughly two-week clone count variance significantly increased as total template count grew.

The sequence came from a person aged 18-70 years in good health. The sample comprised blood. The rearrangement links TRBV7-2 to TRBJ2-5; D remains unclear. In nucleotides, the CDR3 is TGTGCCAGCAGCTACGACCTTGGGTTCCAAGAGACCCAGTACTTC. It encodes CASSYDLGFQETQYF. The full variable domain, completed using reference TRBV7-2 and TRBJ2-5, is GAGVSQSPSNKVTEKGKDVELRCDPISGHTALYWYRQSLGQGLEFLIYFQGNSAPDKSGLPSDRFSAERTGGSVSTLTIQRTQQEDSAVYLCASSYDLGFQETQYFGPGTRLLVL.